What follows describes a single T cell receptor beta chain. This clone was picked up a small number of times. Its antigen has not been determined. Qualities for individual bases were not recorded, and no much larger clone is one base off. The meaning of the sample's time point label: baseline before first vaccination. The vaccinee samples were drawn from two UK trials, COV001 and COV002, one of which was a single-blind randomized controlled phase 2/3 trial testing AZD1222 (ChAdOx1 nCoV-19) in healthy adults. For TCRbeta chain sequencing, PBMC samples were collected from trial participants at day 0 and at day 28 after the second dose. The CDR3 regions of human TCRbeta chains were subjected to immunosequencing. Under the source paper's analysis protocol: Repertoire TCRs were matched against a reference library of SARS-CoV-2-specific TCRs generated with the MIRA antigen-specificity platform. Breadth was defined as the fraction of unique TCRs that were SARS-CoV-2-associated, and depth was defined as the fraction of total T cells that were SARS-CoV-2-associated. Each spike-specific TCR was assigned to its reactive spike region and to a CD4 or CD8 class using the MIRA data. Log10-transformed breadth and depth values were compared by one-way ANOVA with Sidak's multiple comparisons tests. The table comes from immuneACCESS by way of TCRdb, which keeps in-frame sequences with V and J called. Part of the clones is missing from these tables; in studies checked, under half for an unresolved V gene and the rest for unknown reasons. The V and J calls and clone size were taken over from that table, and D and trimming were inferred from the DNA. Counted in this sample were 110,000 to 150,000 clones; roughly 92% of them appeared once. 1.5% to 2% of the sample belongs to the ten largest clones.

The germline V gene yields SGHDT for CDR1 and YYEEEE for CDR2. The CDR3 covers 16 residues, taking in both the cysteine and the phenylalanine. CDR3 DNA only is kept here, 48 bases in frame from base 1. The V and J ends are trimmed by 4 bases and 8 bases, leaving 21 bases between them. This sample was included in a study of T cell responses to AZD1222 COVID-19 vaccine (dated by TCRdb to the early 2020s). Study-level background: AZD1222 recipients given second doses at about 4 weeks or at about 12 weeks were pooled, since spike-specific TCR depth and breadth were not found to differ between the two schedules. TCR sequencing was performed for 230 to 250 trial participants, of whom around 210 were given two doses of AZD1222 and around 25 were given two doses of MenACWY control vaccine. Trial participants were enrolled by age into 18-55, 56-69 and 70-plus year subgroups, with approximately 160, 26 and 62 TCR-sequenced participants respectively.

Paper-wide results and their limitations: After two AZD1222 doses, both the breadth and the depth of spike-specific TCRs were significantly higher than at day 0 and than in MenACWY recipients. Conclusions about previously exposed vaccinees are limited because only a handful of AZD1222 recipients were SARS-CoV-2 seropositive at baseline. The vaccine-associated CD4 TCRs covered the entire spike protein, and the dominant responses fell in regions 160-218 and 743-854. In the small 56-69-year group, the increase in depth fell short of significance, most likely because of low power. Reportedly, almost half of the unique spike-specific TCRs recognized epitopes lying outside the regions that are mutated in the B.1.351 and B.1.1.7 variants. Because no samples from the day 14 peak response were available, repertoires could be characterized only after the peak T cell response. Participants were mostly white British, with more females than males. The authors suggested clonal diversity may have been underestimated.

The TCR sequence derives from an adult in good health. The chain is assembled from TRBV5-6 and TRBJ1-4; the D gene is perhaps TRBD1, from 5 matching bases. The specimen was peripheral blood, collected on day 0 of AZD1222 vaccination. The DNA sequence is TGTGCCAGCAGCCACACCTATAAGGGGCAAGAGGAAAAACTGTTTTTT. This is translated as CASSHTYKGQEEKLFF.